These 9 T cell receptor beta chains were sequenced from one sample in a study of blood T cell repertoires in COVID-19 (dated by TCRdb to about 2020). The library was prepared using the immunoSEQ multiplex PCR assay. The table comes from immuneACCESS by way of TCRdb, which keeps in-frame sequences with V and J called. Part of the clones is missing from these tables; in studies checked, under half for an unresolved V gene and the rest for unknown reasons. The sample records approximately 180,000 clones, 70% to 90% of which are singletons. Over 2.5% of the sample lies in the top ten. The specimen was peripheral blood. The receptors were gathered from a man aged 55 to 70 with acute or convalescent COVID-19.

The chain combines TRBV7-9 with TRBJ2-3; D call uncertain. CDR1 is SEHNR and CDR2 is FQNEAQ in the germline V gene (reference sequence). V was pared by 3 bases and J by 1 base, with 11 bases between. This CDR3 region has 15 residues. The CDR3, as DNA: TGTGCCAGCAGCTTCCGAGGAGAGGGCACAGATACGCAGTATTTT. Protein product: CASSFRGEGTDTQYF.

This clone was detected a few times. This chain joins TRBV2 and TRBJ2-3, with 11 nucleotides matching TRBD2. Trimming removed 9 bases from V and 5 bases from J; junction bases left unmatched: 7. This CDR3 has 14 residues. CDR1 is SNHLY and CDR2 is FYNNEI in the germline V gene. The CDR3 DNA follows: TGTGCCAGTACTACTAGCGGGGGTCTAGATACGCAGTATTTT. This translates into CASTTSGGLDTQYF.

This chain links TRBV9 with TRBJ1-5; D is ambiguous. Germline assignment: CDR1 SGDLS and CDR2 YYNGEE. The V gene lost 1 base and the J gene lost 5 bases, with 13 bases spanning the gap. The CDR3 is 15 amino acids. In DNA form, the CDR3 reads TGTGCCAGCAGCGTAACATCCACCCCCCATCAGCCCCAGCATTTT. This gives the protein CASSVTSTPHQPQHF.

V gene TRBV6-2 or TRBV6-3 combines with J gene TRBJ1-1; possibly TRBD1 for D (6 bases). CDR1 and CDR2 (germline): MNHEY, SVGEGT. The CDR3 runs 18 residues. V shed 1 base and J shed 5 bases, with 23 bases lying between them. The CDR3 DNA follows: TGTGCCAGCAGTTACTTTACCCAACAGGGCCATACAAATACTGAAGCTTTCTTT. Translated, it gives CASSYFTQQGHTNTEAFF.

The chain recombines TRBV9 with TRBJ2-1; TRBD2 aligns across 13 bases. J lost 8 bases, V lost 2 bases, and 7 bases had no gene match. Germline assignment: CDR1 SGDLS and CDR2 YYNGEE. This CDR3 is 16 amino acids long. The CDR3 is CASSVGTSGASDEQFF. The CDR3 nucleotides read TGTGCCAGCAGCGTGGGGACTAGCGGGGCCTCGGATGAGCAGTTCTTC.

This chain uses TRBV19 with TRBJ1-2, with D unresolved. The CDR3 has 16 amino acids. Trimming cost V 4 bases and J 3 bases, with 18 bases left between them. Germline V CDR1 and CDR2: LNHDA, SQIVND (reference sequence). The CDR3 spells CASSSGRRAQDYGYTF. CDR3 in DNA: TGTGCCAGTAGTAGCGGCCGGAGGGCGCAGGACTATGGCTACACCTTC.

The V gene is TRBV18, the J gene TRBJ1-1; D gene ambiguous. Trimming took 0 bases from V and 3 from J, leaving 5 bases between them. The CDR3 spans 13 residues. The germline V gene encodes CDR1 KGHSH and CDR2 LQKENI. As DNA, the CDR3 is TGTGCCAGCTCACCACCGAGCGACACTGAAGCTTTCTTT. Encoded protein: CASSPPSDTEAFF.

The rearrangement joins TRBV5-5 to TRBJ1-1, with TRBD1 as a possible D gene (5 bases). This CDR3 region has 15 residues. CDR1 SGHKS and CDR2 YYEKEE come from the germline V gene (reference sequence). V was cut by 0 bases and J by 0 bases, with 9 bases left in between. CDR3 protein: CASSLGAGMNTEAFF. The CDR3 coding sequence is TGTGCCAGCAGCTTGGGAGCAGGGATGAACACTGAAGCTTTCTTT. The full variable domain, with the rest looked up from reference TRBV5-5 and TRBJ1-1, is DAGVTQSPTHLIKTRGQQVTLRCSPISGHKSVSWYQQVLGQGPQFIFQYYEKEERGRGNFPDRFSARQFPNYSSELNVNALLLGDSALYLCASSLGAGMNTEAFFGQGTRLTVV.

CDR3 loop: CASSLRVNTEAFF. The CDR3 nucleotides are TGTGCCAGCAGCCTCCGGGTGAACACTGAAGCTTTCTTT. V usage is TRBV6-5 and J usage is TRBJ1-1; D remains unclear. The CDR3 loop spans 13 amino acids. Germline assignment: CDR1 MNHEY and CDR2 SVGAGI. V dropped 6 bases and J dropped 0 bases, with 8 bases sitting between them.